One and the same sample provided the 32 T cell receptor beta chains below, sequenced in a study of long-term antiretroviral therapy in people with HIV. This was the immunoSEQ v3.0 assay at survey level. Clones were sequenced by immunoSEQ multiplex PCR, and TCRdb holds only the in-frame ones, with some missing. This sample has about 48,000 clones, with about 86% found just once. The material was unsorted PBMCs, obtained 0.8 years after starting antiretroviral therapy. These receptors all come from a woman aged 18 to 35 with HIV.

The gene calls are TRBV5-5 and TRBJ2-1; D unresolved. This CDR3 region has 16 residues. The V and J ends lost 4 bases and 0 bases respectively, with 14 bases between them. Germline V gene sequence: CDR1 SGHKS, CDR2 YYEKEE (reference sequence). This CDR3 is CASSPMGASSYNEQFF. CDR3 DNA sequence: TGTGCCAGCAGCCCTATGGGCGCCAGCTCCTACAATGAGCAGTTCTTC.

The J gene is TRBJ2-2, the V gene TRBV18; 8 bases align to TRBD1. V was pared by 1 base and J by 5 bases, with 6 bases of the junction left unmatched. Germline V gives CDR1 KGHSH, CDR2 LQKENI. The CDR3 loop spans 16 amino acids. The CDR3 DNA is TGTGCCAGCTCACCACTGGCAGGGGGCGAAACCGGGGAGCTGTTTTTT. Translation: CASSPLAGGETGELFF.

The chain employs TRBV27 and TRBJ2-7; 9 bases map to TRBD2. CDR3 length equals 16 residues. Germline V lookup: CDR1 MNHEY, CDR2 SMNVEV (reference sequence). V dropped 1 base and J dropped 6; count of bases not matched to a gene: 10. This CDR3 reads CASSLYDLAGGLEQYF. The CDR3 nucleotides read TGTGCCAGCAGTTTATATGATTTGGCGGGAGGGCTCGAGCAGTACTTC.

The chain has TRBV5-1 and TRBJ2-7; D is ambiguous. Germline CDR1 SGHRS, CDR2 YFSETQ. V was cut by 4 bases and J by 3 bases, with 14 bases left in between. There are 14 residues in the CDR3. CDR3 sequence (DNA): TGCGCCAGCAGCCACAGTGGGGTAAACTACGAGCAGTACTTC. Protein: CASSHSGVNYEQYF.

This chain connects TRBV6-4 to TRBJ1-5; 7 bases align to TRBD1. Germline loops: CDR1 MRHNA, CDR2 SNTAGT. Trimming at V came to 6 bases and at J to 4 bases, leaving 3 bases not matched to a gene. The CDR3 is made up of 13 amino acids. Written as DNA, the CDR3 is TGTGCCAGCAGCGACAGGGTAAATCAGCCCCAGCATTTT. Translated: CASSDRVNQPQHF.

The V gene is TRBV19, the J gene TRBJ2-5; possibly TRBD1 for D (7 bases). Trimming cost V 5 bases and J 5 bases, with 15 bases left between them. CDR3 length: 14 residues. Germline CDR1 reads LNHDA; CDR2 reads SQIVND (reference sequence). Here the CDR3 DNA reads TGTGCCAGTAGTGCCCAGGCAGGGGGGGAGACCCAGTACTTC. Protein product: CASSAQAGGETQYF.

The CDR3, as DNA: TGTGCCAGCAGCCGAGTTGGTGTGACTGACAATGAGCAGTTCTTC. Translating gives CASSRVGVTDNEQFF. The genes are TRBV7-9 and TRBJ2-1, with no clear D. Trimming pared 5 bases from V and 5 bases from J, leaving 16 bases between. From germline, CDR1 is SEHNR and CDR2 FQNEAQ (reference sequence). The CDR3 runs 15 residues.

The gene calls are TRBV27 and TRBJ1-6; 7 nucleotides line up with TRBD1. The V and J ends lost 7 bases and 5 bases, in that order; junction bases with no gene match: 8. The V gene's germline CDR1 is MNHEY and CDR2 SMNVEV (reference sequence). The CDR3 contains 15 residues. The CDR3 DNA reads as TGTGCCAGCACGACAGGGAGCGGTAATAATTCACCCCTCCACTTT. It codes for CASTTGSGNNSPLHF.

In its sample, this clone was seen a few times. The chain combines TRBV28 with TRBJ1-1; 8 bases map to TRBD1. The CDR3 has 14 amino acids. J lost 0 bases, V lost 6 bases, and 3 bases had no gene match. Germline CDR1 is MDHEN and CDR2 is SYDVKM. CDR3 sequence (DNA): TGTGCCAGCAGACAGGGGGGCATGAACACTGAAGCTTTCTTT. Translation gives CASRQGGMNTEAFF. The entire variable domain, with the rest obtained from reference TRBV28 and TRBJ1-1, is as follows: DVKVTQSSRYLVKRTGEKVFLECVQDMDHENMFWYRQDPGLGLRLIYFSYDVKMKEKGDIPEGYSVSREKKERFSLILESASTNQTSMYLCASRQGGMNTEAFFGQGTRLTVV.

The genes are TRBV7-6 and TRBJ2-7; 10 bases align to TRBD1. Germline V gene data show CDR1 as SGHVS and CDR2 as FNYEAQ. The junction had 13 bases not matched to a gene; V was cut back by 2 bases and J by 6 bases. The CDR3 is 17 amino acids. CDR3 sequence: CASSLYPSRTGGGEQYF. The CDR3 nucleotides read TGTGCCAGCAGCTTATACCCATCCCGGACAGGGGGGGGCGAGCAGTACTTC.

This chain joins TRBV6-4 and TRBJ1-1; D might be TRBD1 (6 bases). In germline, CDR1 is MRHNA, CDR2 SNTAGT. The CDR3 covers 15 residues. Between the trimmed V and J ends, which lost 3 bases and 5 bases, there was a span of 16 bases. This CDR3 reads CASSEGGQSRTEAFF. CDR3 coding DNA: TGTGCCAGCAGTGAGGGGGGACAATCCAGGACTGAAGCTTTCTTT.

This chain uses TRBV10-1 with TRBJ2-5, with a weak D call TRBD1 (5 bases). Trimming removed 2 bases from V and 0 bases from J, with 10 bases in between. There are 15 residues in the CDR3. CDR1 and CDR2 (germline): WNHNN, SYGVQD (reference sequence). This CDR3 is CASSEVGADQETQYF. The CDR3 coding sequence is TGCGCCAGCAGTGAGGTTGGGGCCGACCAAGAGACCCAGTACTTC.

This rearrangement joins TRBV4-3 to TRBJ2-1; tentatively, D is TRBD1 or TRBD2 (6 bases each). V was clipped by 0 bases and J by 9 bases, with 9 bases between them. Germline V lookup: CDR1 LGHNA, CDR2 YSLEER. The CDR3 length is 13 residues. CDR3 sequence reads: CASSQDRGPEQFF. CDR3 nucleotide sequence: TGCGCCAGCAGCCAAGATCGGGGGCCTGAGCAGTTCTTC.

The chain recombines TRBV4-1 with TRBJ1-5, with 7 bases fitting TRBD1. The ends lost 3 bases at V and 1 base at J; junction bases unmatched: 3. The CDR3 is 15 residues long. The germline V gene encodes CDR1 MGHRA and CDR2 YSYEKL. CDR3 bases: TGCGCCAGCAGCCACGCAGGGGGGAGCAATCAGCCCCAGCATTTT. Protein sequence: CASSHAGGSNQPQHF.

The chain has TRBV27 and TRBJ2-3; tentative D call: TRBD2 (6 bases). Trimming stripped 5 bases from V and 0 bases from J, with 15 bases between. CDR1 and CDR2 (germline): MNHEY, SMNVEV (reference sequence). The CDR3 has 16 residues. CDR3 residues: CASSPGGGPSTDTQYF. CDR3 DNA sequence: TGTGCCAGCAGTCCTGGGGGAGGCCCTAGCACAGATACGCAGTATTTT.

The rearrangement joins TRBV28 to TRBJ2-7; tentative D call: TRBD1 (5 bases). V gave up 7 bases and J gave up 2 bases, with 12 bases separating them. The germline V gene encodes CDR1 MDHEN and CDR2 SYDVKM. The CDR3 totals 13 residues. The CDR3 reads CASTLSGTYEQYF. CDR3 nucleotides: TGTGCCAGCACTTTGTCAGGGACCTACGAGCAGTACTTC.

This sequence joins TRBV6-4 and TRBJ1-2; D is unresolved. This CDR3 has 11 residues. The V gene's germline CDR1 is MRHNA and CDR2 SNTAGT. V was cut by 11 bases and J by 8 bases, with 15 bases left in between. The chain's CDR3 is CAPPSRKGYTF. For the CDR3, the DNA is TGTGCCCCCCCGAGCAGGAAGGGCTACACCTTC.

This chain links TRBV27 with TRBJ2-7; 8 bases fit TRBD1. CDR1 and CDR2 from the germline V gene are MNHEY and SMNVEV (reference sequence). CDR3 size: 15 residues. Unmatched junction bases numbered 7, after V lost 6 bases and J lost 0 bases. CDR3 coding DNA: TGTGCCAGCAGATGGGGGACAGGCCTCTCCTACGAGCAGTACTTC. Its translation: CASRWGTGLSYEQYF.

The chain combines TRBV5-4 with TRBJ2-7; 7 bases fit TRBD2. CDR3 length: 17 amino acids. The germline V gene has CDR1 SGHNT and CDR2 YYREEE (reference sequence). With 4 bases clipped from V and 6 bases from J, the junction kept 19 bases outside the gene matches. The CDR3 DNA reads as TGTGCCAGCAGCGATGATTCAAAGACCCGACGCGGGGGCGAGCAGTACTTC. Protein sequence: CASSDDSKTRRGGEQYF.

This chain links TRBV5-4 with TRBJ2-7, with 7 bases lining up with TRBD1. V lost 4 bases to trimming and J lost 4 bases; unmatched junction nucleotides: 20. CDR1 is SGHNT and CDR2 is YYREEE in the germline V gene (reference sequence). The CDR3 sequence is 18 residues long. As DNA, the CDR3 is TGTGCCAGCAGCGCCGCCGAGACAGGGCGCGGTGTGGTTTACGAGCAGTACTTC. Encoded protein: CASSAAETGRGVVYEQYF.

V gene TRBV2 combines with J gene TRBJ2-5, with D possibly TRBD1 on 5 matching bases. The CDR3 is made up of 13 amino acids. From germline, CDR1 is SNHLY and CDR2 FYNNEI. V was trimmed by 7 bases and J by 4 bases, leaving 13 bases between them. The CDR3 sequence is CASNPGLGETQYF. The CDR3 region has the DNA TGTGCCAGCAATCCAGGGTTGGGAGAGACCCAGTACTTC.

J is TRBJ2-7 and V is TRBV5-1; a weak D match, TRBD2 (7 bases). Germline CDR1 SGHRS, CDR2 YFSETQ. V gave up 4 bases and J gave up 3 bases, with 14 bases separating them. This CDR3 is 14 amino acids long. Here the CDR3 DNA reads TGCGCCAGCAGCCTGCCGGGGGGCTACTACGAGCAGTACTTC. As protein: CASSLPGGYYEQYF.

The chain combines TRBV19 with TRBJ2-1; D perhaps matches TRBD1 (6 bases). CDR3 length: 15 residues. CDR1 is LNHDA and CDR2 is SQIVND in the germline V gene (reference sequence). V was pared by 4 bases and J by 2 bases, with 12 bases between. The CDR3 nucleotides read TGTGCCAGTAGTAAACAGGGACACCCCTACAATGAGCAGTTCTTC. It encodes CASSKQGHPYNEQFF.

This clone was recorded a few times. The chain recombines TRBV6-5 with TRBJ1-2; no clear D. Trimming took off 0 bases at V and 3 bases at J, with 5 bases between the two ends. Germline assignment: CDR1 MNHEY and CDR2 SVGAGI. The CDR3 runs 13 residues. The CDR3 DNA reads TGTGCCAGCAGTTACTCGCCCGACTATGGCTACACCTTC. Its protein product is CASSYSPDYGYTF.

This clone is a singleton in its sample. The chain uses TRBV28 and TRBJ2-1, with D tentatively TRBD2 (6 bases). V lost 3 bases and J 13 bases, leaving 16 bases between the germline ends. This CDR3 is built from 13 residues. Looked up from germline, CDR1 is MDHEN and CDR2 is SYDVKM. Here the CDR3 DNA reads TGTGCCAGCAGTTTCCCTGGCGGGGAATCACAGTTCTTC. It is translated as CASSFPGGESQFF. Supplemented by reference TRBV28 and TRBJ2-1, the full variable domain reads DVKVTQSSRYLVKRTGEKVFLECVQDMDHENMFWYRQDPGLGLRLIYFSYDVKMKEKGDIPEGYSVSREKKERFSLILESASTNQTSMYLCASSFPGGESQFFGPGTRLTVL.

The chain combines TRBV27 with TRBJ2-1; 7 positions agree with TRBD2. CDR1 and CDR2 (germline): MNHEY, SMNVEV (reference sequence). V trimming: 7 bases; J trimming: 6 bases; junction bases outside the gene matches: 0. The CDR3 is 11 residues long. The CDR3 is CASTGGNEQFF. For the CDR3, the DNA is TGTGCCAGCACGGGGGGCAATGAGCAGTTCTTC.

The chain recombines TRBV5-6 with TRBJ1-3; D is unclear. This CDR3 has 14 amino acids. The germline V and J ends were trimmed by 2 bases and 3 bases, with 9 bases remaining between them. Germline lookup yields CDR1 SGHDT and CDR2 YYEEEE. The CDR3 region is CASSLPAGGNTIYF. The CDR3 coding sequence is TGTGCCAGCAGCTTACCCGCGGGTGGAAACACCATATATTTT.

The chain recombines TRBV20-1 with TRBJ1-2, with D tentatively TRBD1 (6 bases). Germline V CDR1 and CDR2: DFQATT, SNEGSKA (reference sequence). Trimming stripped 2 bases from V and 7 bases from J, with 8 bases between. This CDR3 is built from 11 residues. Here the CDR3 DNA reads TGCAGTGCTAGACAGGGGCTTGGCTACACCTTC. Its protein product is CSARQGLGYTF.

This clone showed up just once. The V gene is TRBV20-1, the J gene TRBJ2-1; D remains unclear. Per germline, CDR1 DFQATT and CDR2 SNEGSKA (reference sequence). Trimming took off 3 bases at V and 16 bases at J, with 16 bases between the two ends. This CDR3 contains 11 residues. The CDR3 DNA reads TGCAGTGCTAGGAGGAGTAATTTCGGCTTCTTC. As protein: CSARRSNFGFF.

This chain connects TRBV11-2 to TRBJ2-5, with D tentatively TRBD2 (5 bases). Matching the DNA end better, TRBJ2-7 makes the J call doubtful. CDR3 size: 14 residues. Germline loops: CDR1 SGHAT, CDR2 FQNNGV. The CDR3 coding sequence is TGTGCCAGCAGCTCCTACCTCGGCGGGTACGAGCAGTACTTC. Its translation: CASSSYLGGYEQYF.

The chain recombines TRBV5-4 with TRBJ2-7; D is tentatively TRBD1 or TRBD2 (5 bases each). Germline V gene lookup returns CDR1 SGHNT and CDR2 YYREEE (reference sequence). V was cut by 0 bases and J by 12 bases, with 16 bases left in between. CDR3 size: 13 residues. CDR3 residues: CASSLAALGEPYF. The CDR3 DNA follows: TGTGCCAGCAGCTTGGCGGCGCTGGGGGAACCGTACTTC.

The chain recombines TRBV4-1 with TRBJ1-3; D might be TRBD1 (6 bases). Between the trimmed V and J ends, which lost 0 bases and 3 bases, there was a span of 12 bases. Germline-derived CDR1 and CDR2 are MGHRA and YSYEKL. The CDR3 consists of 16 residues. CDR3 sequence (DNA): TGCGCCAGCAGCCAAGAGGTGGGGGCGAGTGGAAACACCATATATTTT. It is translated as CASSQEVGASGNTIYF.